A selection of T cell receptor beta chains follows, all from one sample in a study of T cell changes during pregnancy in multiple sclerosis. Clones were sequenced by immunoSEQ multiplex PCR, and TCRdb holds only the in-frame ones, with some missing. This table holds around 66,000 clones, roughly 91% found once. The sample was peripheral blood, taken in the third trimester of pregnancy. All receptors derive from a female donor in good health, enrolled as a control in a pregnancy study. CDR3s include the opening cysteine and the closing phenylalanine or tryptophan. The D gene is left open where the match is weak. Not all rows give a size; the values are once, few, many and, for expanded clones, a class.

V	J	D	size	CDR3	DNA
TRBV19	TRBJ1-4	.	.	CASSTIQGGLFF	TGTGCCAGTAGTACGATACAGGGCGGGCTGTTTTTT
TRBV5-1	TRBJ1-1	.	.	CASSFSPGSMNTEAFF	TGCGCCAGCAGCTTTAGCCCGGGTTCCATGAACACTGAAGCTTTCTTT
TRBV6-6	TRBJ2-5	TRBD1	.	CASSYEGAGETQYF	TGTGCCAGCAGTTACGAGGGGGCAGGGGAGACCCAGTACTTC
TRBV9	TRBJ2-5	TRBD2	.	CASSVGRTSAQETQYF	TGTGCCAGCAGCGTAGGAAGGACTAGCGCCCAAGAGACCCAGTACTTC
TRBV18	TRBJ1-4	TRBD1	once	CASSLGQGYNEKLFF	TGTGCCAGCTCACTCGGACAGGGCTATAATGAAAAACTGTTTTTT
TRBV13	TRBJ1-6	.	.	CASSPRHVLSSYNSPLHF	TGTGCCAGCAGCCCTAGGCACGTCCTAAGCTCCTATAATTCACCCCTCCACTTT
TRBV12-5	TRBJ1-4	TRBD1	.	CANRDRAGGLFF	TGTGCTAATCGGGACAGGGCCGGCGGACTGTTTTTT
TRBV4-1	TRBJ2-7	.	.	CASSQAADRTTYEQYF	TGCGCCAGCAGCCAAGCGGCAGACAGAACGACCTACGAGCAGTACTTC
TRBV28	TRBJ2-7	TRBD1	.	CASSRVNRGRRYEQYF	TGTGCCAGCAGTCGAGTGAACAGGGGGCGTCGCTACGAGCAGTACTTC
TRBV4-2	TRBJ2-6	.	.	CASSQDGLSGANVLTF	TGTGCCAGCAGCCAAGATGGACTCTCTGGGGCCAACGTCCTGACTTTC
TRBV11-2	TRBJ2-1	.	.	CASSLDWGGSTGEQFF	TGTGCCAGCAGCTTAGATTGGGGCGGATCGACGGGTGAGCAGTTCTTC
TRBV6-5	TRBJ2-3	TRBD2	once	CASSPRSGWDTQYF	TGTGCCAGCAGCCCCCGTAGCGGGTGGGATACGCAGTATTTT
TRBV7-2	TRBJ1-3	TRBD1	.	CASSVGQGAFGNTIYF	TGTGCCAGCAGCGTAGGACAGGGGGCGTTCGGAAACACCATATATTTT
TRBV5-1	TRBJ1-3	TRBD1	.	CASSVDRAENTIYF	TGCGCCAGCAGCGTGGACAGGGCCGAAAACACCATATATTTT
TRBV10-1	TRBJ2-3	TRBD1	.	CASSASQGGTDTQYF	TGCGCCAGCAGTGCCTCACAGGGGGGCACAGATACGCAGTATTTT
TRBV28	TRBJ1-2	.	.	CASSLLEGGFYGYTF	TGTGCCAGCAGTTTGCTAGAGGGCGGTTTCTATGGCTACACCTTC
TRBV6-5	TRBJ1-3	.	.	CASRPGLGDTIYF	TGTGCCAGCAGACCCGGACTCGGGGACACCATATATTTT
TRBV28	TRBJ1-2	.	once	CASRPNFGYTF	TGTGCCAGCAGGCCAAACTTCGGCTACACCTTC